This T cell receptor (beta chain) was documented in a study of blood T cell repertoires in COVID-19. For the study at large: The United States, Italy and Spain supplied acute and convalescent COVID-19 samples. T cells, B-cell-depleted T cells, or PBMCs supplied cDNA or gDNA.

As processed by the authors: The assay estimated nucleated cells by amplifying reference gene primers. Assay used: immunoSEQ multiplex PCR; TCRdb lists only in-frame clones, some missing. The V and J calls and the clone size are those of that table, but D and trimming were determined from the DNA. The sample gives a few hundred thousand clones, 80% to 90% of which show up once; under 2.5% is in the top ten. What was sequenced was peripheral blood. The receptor comes from a man between 35 and 55 years old who had recovered from COVID-19.

As DNA, the CDR3 is TGTGCCAGCAGTTACGGGACAGGGCGGCTTGGAGGTGGCTACACCTTC. This codes for CASSYGTGRLGGGYTF. The chain joins TRBV6-5 to TRBJ1-2, with 9 bases matching TRBD1. Unmatched junction bases numbered 11, after V lost 2 bases and J lost 7 bases. The CDR3 runs to 16 residues. Germline lookup yields CDR1 MNHEY and CDR2 SVGAGI.